One sample yielded the 22 T cell receptor beta chains listed below, sequenced in a study of shared clonotypes between healthy human individuals (dated by TCRdb to 2019 to 2021). The library was produced with the immunoSEQ multiplex PCR assay. TCRdb limited this immuneACCESS table to in-frame rearrangements with V and J called. A share of clones is missing; checked studies link under half to unresolved V genes, and the rest is unexplained. Here the sample has fewer than 700,000 clones; about 95% occur a single time. 0.095% to 0.14% of the sample comes from the top ten. CD8 naive samples were CD45RO-negative cells positively selected for CCR7, giving a CD45RA+CCR7+ population that excluded TemRA cells. Sequencing used naive CD8+ T cells sorted from blood. According to the study, the label for this sample's cell subset or site signals: CD45RA+CCR7+. The receptors were gathered from a woman under 40 in good health.

This chain uses TRBV9 with TRBJ2-6, with D hard to call. The V gene lost 0 bases and the J gene lost 4 bases, with 14 bases spanning the gap. This CDR3 is built from 17 residues. Germline V gene data show CDR1 as SGDLS and CDR2 as YYNGEE. CDR3 in DNA: TGTGCCAGCAGCGTAGGTCTCCCAGTGTGGGGGGCCAACGTCCTGACTTTC. It encodes CASSVGLPVWGANVLTF.

This chain uses TRBV29-1 with TRBJ2-7, with 7 bases lining up with TRBD2. This CDR3 is built from 13 residues. V trimming: 6 bases; J trimming: 0 bases; junction bases outside the gene matches: 5. Germline V lookup: CDR1 SQVTM, CDR2 ANQGSEA. This chain's CDR3 is CSVGGSSSYEQYF. CDR3 in DNA: TGCAGCGTGGGGGGGTCTAGCTCCTACGAGCAGTACTTC.

The CDR3, as DNA: TGTGCCAGCGGGCTAGCGGGAGCTTTCCACGAGCAGTACTTC. It codes for CASGLAGAFHEQYF. The J gene is TRBJ2-7, the V gene TRBV27; 10 positions match TRBD2. This CDR3 has 14 residues. Per germline, CDR1 MNHEY and CDR2 SMNVEV (reference sequence). J lost 5 bases, V lost 8 bases, and 9 bases had no gene match.

The genes are TRBV5-6 and TRBJ2-3, with TRBD2 matching 12 bases. V gave up 4 bases and J gave up 7 bases; unmatched junction bases: 4. CDR1 and CDR2 from the germline V gene are SGHDT and YYEEEE. The CDR3 runs 14 residues. CDR3 DNA: TGTGCCAGCAGCCCTAGCGGGAGGGTGTATACGCAGTATTTT. Translation gives CASSPSGRVYTQYF.

The J gene is TRBJ2-1, the V gene TRBV20-1, with a possible D match to TRBD2 (6 bases). This CDR3 has 11 residues. Germline CDR1 is DFQATT and CDR2 is SNEGSKA (reference sequence). Trimming cost V 6 bases and J 8 bases, with 11 bases left between them. As DNA, the CDR3 is TGCAGTGCCCATAGCGGCGATGAGCAGTTCTTC. Residues: CSAHSGDEQFF.

Worth noting for this clone: At one boundary the junction diverges from the germline segment, which might be a read error. The V and J genes are TRBV13 and TRBJ2-7; 8 positions match TRBD2. CDR1 and CDR2 from the germline V gene are PRHDT and FYEKMQ (reference sequence). CDR3 size: 14 residues. CDR3 loop: CASSSRTSSNEQYF. DNA of the CDR3: TGTGCCAGCAGCTCAAGGACTAGCTCCAACGAGCAGTACTTC.

This clone was seen a single time. The rearrangement joins TRBV28 to TRBJ1-5, with unresolved D. The length of the CDR3 is 16 residues. V was pared by 4 bases and J by 0 bases, with 13 bases between. The germline V gene encodes CDR1 MDHEN and CDR2 SYDVKM. CDR3 residues: CASSSFDDASNQPQHF. The CDR3 DNA is TGTGCCAGCAGTTCCTTCGACGACGCTAGCAATCAGCCCCAGCATTTT.

The gene calls are TRBV5-6 and TRBJ2-2, with unresolved D. Looked up from germline, CDR1 is SGHDT and CDR2 is YYEEEE. The CDR3 totals 13 residues. V lost 3 bases, J lost 4 bases, and 7 bases lay in between. The DNA for the CDR3 is TGTGCCAGCAGCTCTAACCCCACCGGGGAGCTGTTTTTT. Protein product: CASSSNPTGELFF.

The V and J genes are TRBV5-6 and TRBJ2-5, with TRBD2 as a possible D gene (5 bases). V was pared by 6 bases and J by 5 bases, with 11 bases between. The CDR3 sequence is 12 residues long. Germline V lookup: CDR1 SGHDT, CDR2 YYEEEE. The CDR3 loop is CASKVGVETQYF. CDR3 sequence (DNA): TGTGCCAGCAAGGTGGGAGTGGAGACCCAGTACTTC.

The chain recombines TRBV7-3 with TRBJ2-1; unclear D gene. The V gene lost 4 bases and the J gene lost 8 bases, with 12 bases spanning the gap. This CDR3 region has 13 residues. Germline V CDR1 and CDR2: SGHTA, FQGTGA. The CDR3, as DNA: TGTGCCAGCAGCTACCCCCCTTGGGATGAGCAGTTCTTC. Translating gives CASSYPPWDEQFF. Together with reference TRBV7-3 and TRBJ2-1, the CDR3 gives the full variable domain: GAGVSQTPSNKVTEKGKYVELRCDPISGHTALYWYRQSLGQGPEFLIYFQGTGAADDSGLPNDRFFAVRPEGSVSTLKIQRTERGDSAVYLCASSYPPWDEQFFGPGTRLTVL.

This sequence joins TRBV27 and TRBJ2-3; 9 nucleotides line up with TRBD2. The CDR3 is made up of 17 amino acids. V lost 3 bases to trimming and J lost 4 bases; unmatched junction nucleotides: 11. The germline gives CDR1 MNHEY, CDR2 SMNVEV (reference sequence). The CDR3 nucleotides are TGTGCCAGCAGTTTCTCCCTATGGCGGGAGGGCTCAGATACGCAGTATTTT. Translating gives CASSFSLWREGSDTQYF.

V usage is TRBV10-1 and J usage is TRBJ1-1; D is possibly TRBD1 (5 bases). The CDR3 runs 14 residues. The V end lost 2 bases, the J end lost 4 bases, and 11 bases lay between the germline ends. The germline CDR1 and CDR2 sequences are WNHNN and SYGVQD (reference sequence). CDR3: CASSEDGTLTEAFF. The CDR3 DNA is TGCGCCAGCAGTGAGGACGGGACTCTCACTGAAGCTTTCTTT.

This rearrangement joins TRBV27 to TRBJ1-5; D call uncertain. Trimming left V 5 bases short and J 0 bases short, with 14 bases between. Germline-derived CDR1 and CDR2 are MNHEY and SMNVEV (reference sequence). CDR3 size: 16 residues. Here the CDR3 DNA reads TGTGCCAGCAGTCCCGGTGCAGCTTATAGCAATCAGCCCCAGCATTTT. Translating gives CASSPGAAYSNQPQHF.

The chain joins TRBV28 to TRBJ2-5; D may be TRBD2 (6 bases). Trimming took off 2 bases at V and 4 bases at J, with 14 bases between the two ends. CDR3 length: 15 amino acids. Germline loops: CDR1 MDHEN, CDR2 SYDVKM. The CDR3 loop reads CASSLIGGPGETQYF. CDR3 DNA sequence: TGTGCCAGCAGTTTAATCGGGGGACCAGGAGAGACCCAGTACTTC.

This chain joins TRBV28 and TRBJ2-7, with D perhaps matching TRBD2 (6 bases). There are 17 residues in the CDR3. Trimming removed 4 bases at V and 0 bases at J, with 19 bases between. Germline CDR1 and CDR2: MDHEN and SYDVKM. As DNA, the CDR3 is TGTGCCAGCAGTTCAATCACCACGGGACTTTCCTCCTACGAGCAGTACTTC. Protein: CASSSITTGLSSYEQYF.

J is TRBJ2-6 and V is TRBV4-1, with D possibly being TRBD2 (6 bases). The CDR3 has 17 amino acids. Trimming cost V 6 bases and J 3 bases, with 18 bases left between them. Germline V lookup: CDR1 MGHRA, CDR2 YSYEKL. CDR3 DNA sequence: TGCGCCAGCAGTCTTAGCGGATGGGGACGTGGGGCCAACGTCCTGACTTTC. Translated: CASSLSGWGRGANVLTF.

The V and J genes are TRBV28 and TRBJ1-1; D is uncertain. The germline V gene encodes CDR1 MDHEN and CDR2 SYDVKM. CDR3 length: 13 amino acids. CDR3 sequence (DNA): TGTGCTTCGGGAGGGTCAGAAAACACTGAAGCTTTCTTT. Translated, it gives CASGGSENTEAFF.

The gene calls are TRBV2 and TRBJ2-2; 8 bases are shared with TRBD1. CDR1 is SNHLY, CDR2 FYNNEI, per germline. With V trimmed by 7 bases and J by 9 bases, 10 bases remained unmatched. This CDR3 comprises 14 residues. CDR3 coding DNA: TGTGCCAGCAAGCTAAAGACAGGGGATAGGGAGCTGTTTTTT. Protein sequence: CASKLKTGDRELFF. The complete variable domain, with remaining parts taken from reference TRBV2 and TRBJ2-2, reads EPEVTQTPSHQVTQMGQEVILRCVPISNHLYFYWYRQILGQKVEFLVSFYNNEISEKSEIFDDQFSVERPDGSNFTLKIRSTKLEDSAMYFCASKLKTGDRELFFGEGSRLTVL.

The chain uses TRBV27 and TRBJ2-7; 7 bases are shared with TRBD2. Germline values: CDR1 MNHEY, CDR2 SMNVEV (reference sequence). There are 15 residues in the CDR3. Trimming at V came to 5 bases and at J to 5 bases, leaving 12 bases not matched to a gene. The CDR3 protein is CASSARLAVPDEQYF. DNA of the CDR3: TGTGCCAGCAGTGCCAGACTAGCCGTTCCGGACGAGCAGTACTTC.

The chain employs TRBV19 and TRBJ2-1, with 7 bases that match TRBD2. This CDR3 comprises 15 residues. The V segment lost 5 bases and the J segment 1 base; nucleotides outside the gene matches: 5. Germline V gene sequence: CDR1 LNHDA, CDR2 SQIVND (reference sequence). This CDR3 reads CASSVQGGSYNEQFF. The DNA of the CDR3 is TGTGCCAGTAGTGTCCAGGGAGGGTCCTACAATGAGCAGTTCTTC.

The J gene is TRBJ2-7, the V gene TRBV6-1, with 7 bases matching TRBD1. CDR3 length: 13 residues. In germline, CDR1 is MNHNS, CDR2 SASEGT. Trimming took 4 bases from V and 6 from J; bases not matched to a gene: 6. The CDR3 loop reads CASSATGVGEQYF. The CDR3 region has the DNA TGTGCCAGCAGTGCTACAGGGGTCGGCGAGCAGTACTTC.

The chain employs TRBV27 and TRBJ2-2, with TRBD2 matching 12 bases. The germline V gene has CDR1 MNHEY and CDR2 SMNVEV (reference sequence). Germline trimming cut 2 bases from V and 4 bases from J; bases unmatched to any gene: 2. CDR3 size: 16 residues. In nucleotides, the CDR3 is TGTGCCAGCAGTTTAGTACTAGCGGGGGGCACCGGGGAGCTGTTTTTT. Amino acids: CASSLVLAGGTGELFF.